The 3 T cell receptor beta chains listed next were all sequenced from one sample in a study of a mutant IDH1 vaccine in newly diagnosed glioma. The table came from immunoSEQ multiplex PCR; TCRdb's copy has only in-frame clones and leaves some out. The repertoire includes around 100,000 clones, about 80% of them detected once, and roughly 5.3% sits in the top ten. Regarding time point: baseline, week 1 (first vaccination visit). Indicated treatment: pre-vaccination baseline after standard-of-care therapy. The input for sequencing was PBMCs, taken from a glioma patient treated with radiotherapy, temozolomide or both. Every receptor here comes from a man aged 35 to 55 with glioma. Some clones in this sample may be carry-over from other donors' samples.

V gene TRBV4-1 combines with J gene TRBJ2-1; the D is unclear. Per germline, CDR1 MGHRA and CDR2 YSYEKL. The CDR3 has 14 residues. V lost 3 bases and J lost 4, with 10 bases in between. CDR3 in amino acids: CASSQLGAYNEQFF. CDR3 DNA sequence: TGCGCCAGCAGCCAGCTTGGTGCGTACAATGAGCAGTTCTTC.

V is TRBV6-5 and J is TRBJ1-2; D remains unclear. Per the germline V gene, CDR1 is MNHEY and CDR2 is SVGAGI. This CDR3 is 14 amino acids long. Deletions cut 0 bases from V and 1 base from J, with 6 bases between. The CDR3 region is CASSYSPSNYGYTF. CDR3 in DNA: TGTGCCAGCAGTTACTCCCCCAGTAACTATGGCTACACCTTC.

The chain has TRBV29-1 and TRBJ2-5; 8 nucleotides match TRBD2. Unmatched junction bases numbered 6, after V lost 4 bases and J lost 2 bases. This CDR3 spans 14 amino acids. The germline V gene has CDR1 SQVTM and CDR2 ANQGSEA. The CDR3 spells CSVVERGWQETQYF. CDR3 sequence (DNA): TGCAGCGTTGTTGAGCGGGGGTGGCAAGAGACCCAGTACTTC.